The clone carrying this TCR beta chain was seen ten or more times. Its cognate antigen is unknown. The data stem from a study of early T cells in non-severe SARS-CoV-2 infection. Study-level results: Reliance on VDJdb matching favored anti-spike CD8 responses; private and CD4 specificities were missed.

MiXCR, run by TCRdb on the 5' RACE reads, gives a single entry per CDR3 protein. The repertoire includes about 69,000 distinct CDR3 sequences, 12% to 15% of them detected once, and over 13% sits in the top ten. The J segment lost 6 bases and the V segment lost 4 bases, leaving 6 bases of the junction unmatched. Germline V gene data show CDR1 as DFQATT and CDR2 as SNEGSKA (reference sequence). CDR3 length: 14 amino acids. The gene calls are TRBV20-1 and TRBJ2-2, with 9 bases matching TRBD2. The receptor's source is an adult who was a healthcare worker with PCR-confirmed SARS-CoV-2 infection or an uninfected control (not recorded which). Source material: whole blood. CDR3 region: CSAILLAGSGELFF. The CDR3 DNA sequence: TGCAGTGCTATTTTACTAGCGGGTTCCGGGGAGCTGTTTTTT.